This T cell receptor (beta chain) was identified during a study of T-cell reconstitution after alpha-beta-depleted transplantation in children. A library of TCRbeta sequences, prepared with unique molecular identifiers, was generated. One entry per CDR3 protein, called by TCRdb with MiXCR from the PCR reads. Of about 500,000 distinct CDR3 sequences listed, about 31% are singletons. Germline trimming cut 5 bases from V and 1 base from J; bases unmatched to any gene: 5. This CDR3 is 14 amino acids long. Germline CDR1 is SGHDT and CDR2 is YYEEEE. The TCR originated in a human donor who donated a stem cell graft to a child with aplastic anemia. J is TRBJ1-1 and V is TRBV5-6; 7 bases are a match to TRBD1. The starting material was PBMCs from the stem cell graft donor, obtained from the stem cell graft. CDR3 nucleotides: TGTGCCAGCAGACCCGGACAGGAGAACACTGAAGCTTTCTTT. It translates to CASRPGQENTEAFF.